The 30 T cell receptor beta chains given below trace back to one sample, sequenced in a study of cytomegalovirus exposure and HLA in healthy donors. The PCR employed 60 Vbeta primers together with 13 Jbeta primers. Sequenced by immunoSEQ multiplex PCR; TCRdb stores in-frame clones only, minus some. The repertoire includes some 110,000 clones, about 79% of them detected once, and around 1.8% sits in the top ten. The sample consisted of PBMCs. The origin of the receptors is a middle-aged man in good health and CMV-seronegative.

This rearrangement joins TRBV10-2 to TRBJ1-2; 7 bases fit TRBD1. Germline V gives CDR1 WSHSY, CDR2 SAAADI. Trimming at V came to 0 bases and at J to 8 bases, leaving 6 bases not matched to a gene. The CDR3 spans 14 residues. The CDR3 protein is CASSESRGRRGYTF. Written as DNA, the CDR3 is TGCGCCAGCAGTGAGTCGAGGGGGCGACGGGGCTACACCTTC.

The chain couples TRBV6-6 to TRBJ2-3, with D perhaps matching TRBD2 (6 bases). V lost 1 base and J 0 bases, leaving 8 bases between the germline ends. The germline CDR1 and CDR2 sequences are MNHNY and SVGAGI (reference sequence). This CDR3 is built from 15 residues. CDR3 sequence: CASSYFGTSTDTQYF. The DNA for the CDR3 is TGTGCCAGCAGTTACTTTGGGACTAGCACAGATACGCAGTATTTT.

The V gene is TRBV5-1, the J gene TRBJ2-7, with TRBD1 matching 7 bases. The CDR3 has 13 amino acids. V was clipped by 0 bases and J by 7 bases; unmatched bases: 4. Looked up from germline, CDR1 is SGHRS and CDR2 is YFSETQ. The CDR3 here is CASSLARGQEQYF. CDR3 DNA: TGCGCCAGCAGCTTGGCAAGGGGGCAGGAGCAGTACTTC.

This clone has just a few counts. The CDR3 here is CASSLGLAQETQYF. The CDR3 DNA reads as TGTGCCAGCAGTCTGGGACTAGCACAAGAGACCCAGTACTTC. The chain carries TRBV6-1 and TRBJ2-5; 9 bases agree with TRBD2. CDR1 and CDR2 from the germline V gene are MNHNS and SASEGT. The CDR3 is 14 amino acids. V lost 5 bases, J lost 2 bases, and 3 bases stayed unmatched.

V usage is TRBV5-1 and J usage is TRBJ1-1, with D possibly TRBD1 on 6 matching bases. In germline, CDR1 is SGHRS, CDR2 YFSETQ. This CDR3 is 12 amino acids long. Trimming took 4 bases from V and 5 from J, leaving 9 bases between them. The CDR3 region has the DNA TGCGCCAGCAGCACTGGACAGACTGAAGCTTTCTTT. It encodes CASSTGQTEAFF. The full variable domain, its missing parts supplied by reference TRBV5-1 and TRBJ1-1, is KAGVTQTPRYLIKTRGQQVTLSCSPISGHRSVSWYQQTPGQGLQFLFEYFSETQRNKGNFPGRFSGRQFSNSRSEMNVSTLELGDSALYLCASSTGQTEAFFGQGTRLTVV.

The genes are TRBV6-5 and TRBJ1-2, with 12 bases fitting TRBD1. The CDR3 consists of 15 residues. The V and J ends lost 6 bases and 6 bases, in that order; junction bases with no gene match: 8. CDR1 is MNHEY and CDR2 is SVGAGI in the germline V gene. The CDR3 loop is CASRGDRGLRDGYTF. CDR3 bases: TGTGCCAGCAGGGGGGACAGGGGGCTTAGGGATGGCTACACCTTC.

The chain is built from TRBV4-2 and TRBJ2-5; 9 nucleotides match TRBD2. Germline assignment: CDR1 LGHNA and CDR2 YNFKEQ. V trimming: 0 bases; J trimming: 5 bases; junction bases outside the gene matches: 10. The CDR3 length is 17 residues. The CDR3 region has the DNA TGTGCCAGCAGCCAAGATCCAGCGGGGGGCGAGGGGGAGACCCAGTACTTC. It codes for CASSQDPAGGEGETQYF.

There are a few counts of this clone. CDR3 nucleotides: TGTGCCAGCAGCGGCCTGGACGGGGAAGAGACCCAGTACTTC. This encodes CASSGLDGEETQYF. The rearrangement joins TRBV7-6 to TRBJ2-5; maybe TRBD2 (5 bases). V was cut by 5 bases and J by 3 bases, with 13 bases left in between. The CDR3 contains 14 residues. The germline V gene has CDR1 SGHVS and CDR2 FNYEAQ.

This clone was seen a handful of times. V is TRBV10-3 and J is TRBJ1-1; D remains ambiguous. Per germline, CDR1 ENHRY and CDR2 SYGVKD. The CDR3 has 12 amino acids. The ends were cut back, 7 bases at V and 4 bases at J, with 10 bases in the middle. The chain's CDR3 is CAITSTGTEAFF. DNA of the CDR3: TGTGCCATCACGTCAACTGGCACTGAAGCTTTCTTT.

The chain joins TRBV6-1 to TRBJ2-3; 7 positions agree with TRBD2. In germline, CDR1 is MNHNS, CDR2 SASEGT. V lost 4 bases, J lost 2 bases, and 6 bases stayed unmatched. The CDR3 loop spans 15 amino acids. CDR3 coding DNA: TGTGCCAGCAGTGGGATGGGGGGGGTCACAGATACGCAGTATTTT. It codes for CASSGMGGVTDTQYF.

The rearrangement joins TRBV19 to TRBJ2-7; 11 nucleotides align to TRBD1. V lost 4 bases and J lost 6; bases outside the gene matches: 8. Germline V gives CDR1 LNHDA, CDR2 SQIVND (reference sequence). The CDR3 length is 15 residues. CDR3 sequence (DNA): TGTGCCAGTAGTAAGGGCTCGGGACAGGGGGTCGAGCAGTACTTC. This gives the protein CASSKGSGQGVEQYF. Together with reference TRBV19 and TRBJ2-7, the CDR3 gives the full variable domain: DGGITQSPKYLFRKEGQNVTLSCEQNLNHDAMYWYRQDPGQGLRLIYYSQIVNDFQKGDIAEGYSVSREKKESFPLTVTSAQKNPTAFYLCASSKGSGQGVEQYFGPGTRLTVT.

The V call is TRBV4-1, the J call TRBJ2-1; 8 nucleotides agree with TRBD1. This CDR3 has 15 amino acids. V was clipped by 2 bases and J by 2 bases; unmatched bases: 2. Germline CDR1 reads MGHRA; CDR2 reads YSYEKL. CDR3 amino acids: CASSQSDRAYNEQFF. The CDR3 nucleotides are TGCGCCAGCAGCCAATCGGACAGGGCCTACAATGAGCAGTTCTTC.

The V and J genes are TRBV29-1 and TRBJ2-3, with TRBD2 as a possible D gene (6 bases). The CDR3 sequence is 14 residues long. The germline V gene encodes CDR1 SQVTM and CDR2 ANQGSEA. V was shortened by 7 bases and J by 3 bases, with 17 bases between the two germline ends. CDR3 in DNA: TGCAGCGCACATCCGGGACTGGGGACAGATACGCAGTATTTT. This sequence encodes CSAHPGLGTDTQYF.

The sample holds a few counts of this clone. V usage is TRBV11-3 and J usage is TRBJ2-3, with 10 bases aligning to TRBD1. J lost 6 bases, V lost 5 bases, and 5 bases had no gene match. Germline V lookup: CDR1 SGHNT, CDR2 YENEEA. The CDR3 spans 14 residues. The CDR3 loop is CASSPGTGDDTQYF. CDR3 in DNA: TGTGCCAGCAGCCCCGGGACAGGGGATGATACGCAGTATTTT.

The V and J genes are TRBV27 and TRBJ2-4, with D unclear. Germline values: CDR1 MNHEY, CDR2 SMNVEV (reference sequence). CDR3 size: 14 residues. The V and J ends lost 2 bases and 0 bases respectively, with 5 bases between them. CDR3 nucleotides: TGTGCCAGCAGTTTAACAGTAGCCAAAAACATTCAGTACTTC. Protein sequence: CASSLTVAKNIQYF.

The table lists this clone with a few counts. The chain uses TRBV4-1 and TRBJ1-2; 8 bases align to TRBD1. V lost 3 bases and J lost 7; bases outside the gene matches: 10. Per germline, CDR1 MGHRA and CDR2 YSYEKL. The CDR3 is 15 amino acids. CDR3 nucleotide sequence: TGCGCCAGCAGCCAGAGCGGGACAGGTTACGGTGGCTACACCTTC. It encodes CASSQSGTGYGGYTF.

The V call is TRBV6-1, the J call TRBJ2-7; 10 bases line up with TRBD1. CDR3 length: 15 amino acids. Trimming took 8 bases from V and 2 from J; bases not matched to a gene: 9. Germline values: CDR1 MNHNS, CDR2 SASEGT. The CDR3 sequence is CASFSFGTGAYEQYF. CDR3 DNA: TGTGCCAGCTTCTCCTTTGGGACAGGGGCCTACGAGCAGTACTTC.

CDR3 in DNA: TGCGCCAGCAGCTTTACAGGGCCCGGAAACACCATATATTTT. The encoded protein is CASSFTGPGNTIYF. V usage is TRBV5-1 and J usage is TRBJ1-3, with D possibly matching TRBD1 (6 bases). V dropped 2 bases and J dropped 4 bases, with 10 bases sitting between them. CDR1 and CDR2 from the germline V gene are SGHRS and YFSETQ. The CDR3 covers 14 residues. Filled out from reference TRBV5-1 and TRBJ1-3, the complete variable domain reads KAGVTQTPRYLIKTRGQQVTLSCSPISGHRSVSWYQQTPGQGLQFLFEYFSETQRNKGNFPGRFSGRQFSNSRSEMNVSTLELGDSALYLCASSFTGPGNTIYFGEGSWLTVV.

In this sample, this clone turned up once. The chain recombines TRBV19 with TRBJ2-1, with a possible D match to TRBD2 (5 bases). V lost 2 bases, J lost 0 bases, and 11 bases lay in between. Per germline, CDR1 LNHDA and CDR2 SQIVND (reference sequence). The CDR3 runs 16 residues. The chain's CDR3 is CASSIKRLDSYNEQFF. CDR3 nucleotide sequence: TGTGCCAGTAGTATAAAGCGGCTTGACTCCTACAATGAGCAGTTCTTC.

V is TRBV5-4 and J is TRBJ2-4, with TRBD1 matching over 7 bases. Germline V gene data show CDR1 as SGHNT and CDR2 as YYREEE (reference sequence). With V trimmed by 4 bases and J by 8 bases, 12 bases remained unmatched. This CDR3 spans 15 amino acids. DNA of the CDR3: TGTGCCAGCAGCCCCGGGTTAGGGGGCTCAGACATTCAGTACTTC. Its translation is CASSPGLGGSDIQYF.

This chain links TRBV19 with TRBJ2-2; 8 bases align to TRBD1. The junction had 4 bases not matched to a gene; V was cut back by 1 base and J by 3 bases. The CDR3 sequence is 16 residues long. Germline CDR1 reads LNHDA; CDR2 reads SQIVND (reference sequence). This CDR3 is CASSIATTGDTGELFF. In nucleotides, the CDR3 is TGTGCCAGTAGTATAGCCACGACAGGGGACACCGGGGAGCTGTTTTTT. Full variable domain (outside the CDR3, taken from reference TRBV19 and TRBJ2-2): DGGITQSPKYLFRKEGQNVTLSCEQNLNHDAMYWYRQDPGQGLRLIYYSQIVNDFQKGDIAEGYSVSREKKESFPLTVTSAQKNPTAFYLCASSIATTGDTGELFFGEGSRLTVL.

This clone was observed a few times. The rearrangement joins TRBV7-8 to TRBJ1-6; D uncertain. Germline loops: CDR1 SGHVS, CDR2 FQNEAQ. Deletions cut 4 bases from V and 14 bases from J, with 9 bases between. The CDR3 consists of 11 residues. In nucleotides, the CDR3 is TGTGCCAGCAGCTCGACAAGGACCCTCCACTTT. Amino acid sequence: CASSSTRTLHF.

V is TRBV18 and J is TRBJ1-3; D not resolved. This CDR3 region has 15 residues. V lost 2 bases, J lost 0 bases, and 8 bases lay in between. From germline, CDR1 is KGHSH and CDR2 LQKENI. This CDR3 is CASSPDAFSGNTIYF. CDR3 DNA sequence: TGTGCCAGCTCACCAGATGCGTTCTCTGGAAACACCATATATTTT. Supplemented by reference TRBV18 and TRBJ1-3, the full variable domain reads NAGVMQNPRHLVRRRGQEARLRCSPMKGHSHVYWYRQLPEEGLKFMVYLQKENIIDESGMPKERFSAEFPKEGPSILRIQQVVRGDSAAYFCASSPDAFSGNTIYFGEGSWLTVV.

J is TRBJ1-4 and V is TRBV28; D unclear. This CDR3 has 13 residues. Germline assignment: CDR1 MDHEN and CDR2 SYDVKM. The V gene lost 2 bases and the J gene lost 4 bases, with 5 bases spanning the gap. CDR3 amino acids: CASSLGLNEKLFF. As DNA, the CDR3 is TGTGCCAGCAGTTTAGGGCTTAATGAAAAACTGTTTTTT.

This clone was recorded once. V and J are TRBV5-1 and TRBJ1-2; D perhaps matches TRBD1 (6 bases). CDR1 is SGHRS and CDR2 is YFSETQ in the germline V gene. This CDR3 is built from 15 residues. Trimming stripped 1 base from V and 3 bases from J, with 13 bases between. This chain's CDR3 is CASSLSGGRDYGYTF. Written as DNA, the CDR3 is TGCGCCAGCAGCTTGTCGGGGGGGCGCGACTATGGCTACACCTTC.

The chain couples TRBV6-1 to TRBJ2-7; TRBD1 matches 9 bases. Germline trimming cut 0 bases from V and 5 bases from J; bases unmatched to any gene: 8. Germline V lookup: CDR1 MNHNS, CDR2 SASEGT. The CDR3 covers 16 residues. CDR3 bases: TGTGCCAGCAGTGAAGCGCAGGGAACAGGGGGCCACGAGCAGTACGTC. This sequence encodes CASSEAQGTGGHEQYV.

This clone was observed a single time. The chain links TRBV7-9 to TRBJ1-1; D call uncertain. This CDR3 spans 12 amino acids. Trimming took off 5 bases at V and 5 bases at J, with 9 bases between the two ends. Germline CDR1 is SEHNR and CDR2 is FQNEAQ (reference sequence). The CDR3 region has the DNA TGTGCCAGCAGCGTAGATCAGACTGAAGCTTTCTTT. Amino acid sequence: CASSVDQTEAFF.

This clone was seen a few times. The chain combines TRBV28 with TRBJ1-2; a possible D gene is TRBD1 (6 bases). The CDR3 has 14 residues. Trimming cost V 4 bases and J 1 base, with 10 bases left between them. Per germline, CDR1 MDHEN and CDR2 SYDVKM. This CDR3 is CASSSTGSNYGYTF. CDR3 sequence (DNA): TGTGCCAGCAGTTCCACAGGGAGTAACTATGGCTACACCTTC.

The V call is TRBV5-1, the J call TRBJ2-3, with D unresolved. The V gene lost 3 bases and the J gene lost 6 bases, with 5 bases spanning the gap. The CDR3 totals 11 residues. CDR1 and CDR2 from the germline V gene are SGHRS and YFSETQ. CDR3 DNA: TGCGCCAGCAGCTCCGCGGATACGCAGTATTTT. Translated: CASSSADTQYF.

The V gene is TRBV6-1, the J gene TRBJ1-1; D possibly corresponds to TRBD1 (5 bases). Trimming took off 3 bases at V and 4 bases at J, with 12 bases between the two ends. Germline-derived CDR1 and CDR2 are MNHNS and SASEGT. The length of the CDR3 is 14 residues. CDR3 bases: TGTGCCAGCAGTGACAGGGTTATAGGCACTGAAGCTTTCTTT. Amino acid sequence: CASSDRVIGTEAFF.